Each of the 7 T cell receptor beta chains below was sequenced from the same sample in a study of CD4 T cell repertoires in COVID-19. Method: immunoSEQ multiplex PCR; TCRdb's copy keeps in-frame clones and lacks some. The repertoire consists of fewer than 25,000 clones, with 93% occurring once and the leading ten covering 0.65% to 0.8%. The memory T cells were sequenced right after ex vivo isolation, without culture. Specimen: circulating follicular helper CD4+ T cells (cTfh) from blood, collected before the COVID-19 pandemic. All receptors derive from a human donor who had COVID-19.

DNA for the CDR3: TGTGCCTGGGCCGGGACAGGAGGCAATCAGCCCCAGCATTTT. Translation: CAWAGTGGNQPQHF. The J gene is TRBJ1-5, the V gene TRBV30, with 8 nucleotides matching TRBD1. Germline CDR1 and CDR2: GTSNPN and SVGIG (reference sequence). The V gene end was trimmed by 5 bases and the J gene end by 2 bases; junction bases not matched to a gene: 5. This CDR3 region has 14 residues.

The chain joins TRBV5-4 to TRBJ2-5, with D perhaps matching TRBD1 (9 bases). The V end lost 6 bases, the J end lost 4 bases, and 25 bases lay between the germline ends. In germline, CDR1 is SGHNT, CDR2 YYREEE (reference sequence). CDR3 length equals 17 residues. The CDR3 here is CASTETGRGQGGETQYF. The DNA of the CDR3 is TGTGCCAGCACCGAAACCGGGAGGGGACAGGGAGGAGAGACCCAGTACTTC. Supplemented by reference TRBV5-4 and TRBJ2-5, the full variable domain reads ETGVTQSPTHLIKTRGQQVTLRCSSQSGHNTVSWYQQALGQGPQFIFQYYREEENGRGNFPPRFSGLQFPNYSSELNVNALELDDSALYLCASTETGRGQGGETQYFGPGTRLLVL.

The chain uses TRBV29-1 and TRBJ2-3, with TRBD2 matching over 12 bases. CDR3 length: 16 residues. Trimming took 4 bases from V and 2 from J; bases not matched to a gene: 7. Germline V gene data show CDR1 as SQVTM and CDR2 as ANQGSEA. CDR3 sequence (DNA): TGCAGCGTTGCGGCTAGCGGGAGGGGGCTCACAGATACGCAGTATTTT. This translates into CSVAASGRGLTDTQYF.

V usage is TRBV28 and J usage is TRBJ1-5; D unclear. Trimming removed 6 bases from V and 1 base from J, with 4 bases in between. Germline loops: CDR1 MDHEN, CDR2 SYDVKM. The CDR3 runs to 12 residues. The CDR3 bases are TGTGCCAGCAGGAGGAGCAATCAGCCCCAGCATTTT. Protein: CASRRSNQPQHF.

This clone was observed once. The chain combines TRBV7-9 with TRBJ2-3, with TRBD2 matching 7 bases. CDR1 is SEHNR, CDR2 FQNEAQ, per germline (reference sequence). Germline trimming cut 2 bases from V and 0 bases from J; bases unmatched to any gene: 2. This CDR3 region has 15 residues. CDR3 bases: TGTGCCAGCAGCTTAAATAGCGGGAGCACAGATACGCAGTATTTT. It encodes CASSLNSGSTDTQYF.

The V gene is TRBV11-3, the J gene TRBJ2-3; D remains ambiguous. V was shortened by 0 bases and J by 5 bases, with 6 bases between the two germline ends. Per the germline V gene, CDR1 is SGHNT and CDR2 is YENEEA. The CDR3 is 13 amino acids. The CDR3 spells CASSLDYGDTQYF. CDR3 bases: TGTGCCAGCAGCTTAGATTACGGAGATACGCAGTATTTT.

V gene TRBV10-3 combines with J gene TRBJ1-2; no clear D gene. CDR1 and CDR2 from the germline V gene are ENHRY and SYGVKD. This CDR3 has 16 residues. The ends were cut back, 6 bases at V and 0 bases at J, with 17 bases in the middle. The CDR3 DNA is TGTGCCATCAGAGACATAAGGGAGACACCTAACTATGGCTACACCTTC. This translates into CAIRDIRETPNYGYTF.